Listed below are T cell receptor beta chains from one sample, sequenced in a study of T cells after yellow fever vaccination. From the 5' RACE reads, TCRdb called clonotypes with MiXCR, one entry per CDR3 protein. The table lists hundreds of thousands of distinct CDR3 sequences, just over 20% of them singletons. The specimen comprised PBMCs, sampled 20 to 25 days after the first yellow fever vaccination. The receptors originated from a man aged 18 to 29 who received the YFV17D yellow fever vaccine. Both conserved end residues are part of each CDR3. Each record gives: CDR3 protein, CDR3 DNA, clone size, D gene, J gene, V gene. D genes are given only for firm matches. Rows give clone size only sometimes, using once, few, many, or a class for an expanded clone.

CASSRDSRGYTF	TGTGCCAGCAGTCGGGATTCTAGAGGCTACACCTTC	NA	NA	TRBJ1-2	TRBV3-1
CASSLGQTIPTGYTF	TGTGCCAGCAGTTTAGGGCAGACGATACCTACTGGCTACACCTTC	few	NA	TRBJ1-2	TRBV12-3/TRBV12-4
CASSPREGSNSNSPLHF	TGTGCCAGCAGCCCTAGGGAGGGGTCGAACTCGAATTCACCCCTCCACTTT	few	NA	TRBJ1-6	TRBV21-1
CAISGDGYNEQFF	TGTGCCATCAGTGGGGACGGGTACAATGAGCAGTTCTTC	few	NA	TRBJ2-1	TRBV10-3
CASSLDGGRSDTQYF	TGTGCCAGCAGCTTGGACGGGGGGCGTTCAGATACGCAGTATTTT	NA	NA	TRBJ2-3	TRBV5-8
CASSQGGLAGGETQYF	TGTGCCAGCAGCCAAGGCGGGTTAGCGGGGGGAGAGACCCAGTACTTC	few	TRBD2	TRBJ2-5	TRBV4-2
CASSRTGIDQPQHF	TGTGCCAGCAGCCGTACAGGGATAGATCAGCCCCAGCATTTT	few	NA	TRBJ1-5	TRBV14
CATSGPDRADTQYF	TGTGCCACCAGCGGACCCGACAGGGCAGATACGCAGTATTTT	few	TRBD1	TRBJ2-3	TRBV15
CASSPGTPTTKNIQYF	TGTGCCAGCAGCCCCGGGACCCCCACGACCAAAAACATTCAGTACTTC	few	NA	TRBJ2-4	TRBV7-9
CASSHRDRDAETQYF	TGCGCCAGCAGCCATCGGGACAGGGATGCAGAGACCCAGTACTTC	few	TRBD1	TRBJ2-5	TRBV5-1
CASSYNQNTEAFF	TGTGCCAGCAGTTACAACCAGAACACTGAAGCTTTCTTT	NA	NA	TRBJ1-1	TRBV6-5
CASSVGGGRPTDTQYF	TGTGCCAGCAGTGTAGGTGGGGGCCGACCCACAGATACGCAGTATTTT	NA	NA	TRBJ2-3	TRBV25-1
CASRPGLAGLQETQYF	TGTGCCAGCAGACCCGGACTAGCGGGGTTACAAGAGACCCAGTACTTC	NA	TRBD2	TRBJ2-5	TRBV5-4
CASSLATGGNEKLFF	TGTGCCAGCAGCTTAGCGACAGGCGGTAATGAAAAACTGTTTTTT	few	NA	TRBJ1-4	TRBV7-9
CSAREKDQSEQYF	TGCAGTGCTAGAGAGAAGGACCAATCCGAGCAGTACTTC	NA	NA	TRBJ2-7	TRBV20-1
CASTISGGPADTQYF	TGTGCCAGCACCATAAGCGGGGGTCCGGCAGATACGCAGTATTTT	few	TRBD2	TRBJ2-3	TRBV7-9
CASSLNGWVEQYF	TGTGCCAGCAGCTTAAACGGGTGGGTTGAGCAGTACTTC	few	NA	TRBJ2-7	TRBV11-2
CASSRGASYGYTF	TGTGCCAGCAGTAGGGGTGCATCGTATGGCTACACCTTC	NA	NA	TRBJ1-2	TRBV27
CASSLRTVSGNTIYF	TGTGCCAGCAGTTTACGCACCGTCTCTGGAAACACCATATATTTT	few	NA	TRBJ1-3	TRBV12-3/TRBV12-4
CASSSLTVGANVLTF	TGTGCCAGCAGCTCTCTGACAGTTGGGGCCAACGTCCTGACTTTC	NA	NA	TRBJ2-6	TRBV7-9
CASVFRGELFF	TGTGCCAGCGTATTCAGGGGGGAGCTGTTTTTT	NA	NA	TRBJ2-2	TRBV6-6
CAISDGGRSGANVLTF	TGTGCCATCAGTGATGGGGGTCGCTCTGGGGCCAACGTCCTGACTTTC	NA	NA	TRBJ2-6	TRBV10-3
CASSLVPNYYGYTF	TGTGCCAGCAGCTTAGTACCCAATTACTATGGCTACACCTTC	NA	NA	TRBJ1-2	TRBV7-9
CASSNRQGYIQYF	TGTGCCAGCAGCAATCGACAGGGTTACATTCAGTACTTC	few	TRBD1	TRBJ2-4	TRBV7-2
CASSLVDSMNTEAFF	TGTGCCAGCAGCTTGGTCGACAGCATGAACACTGAAGCTTTCTTT	NA	NA	TRBJ1-1	TRBV5-6
CASSSQGGTQYF	TGTGCCAGCAGTTCCCAGGGGGGAACGCAGTATTTT	many	NA	TRBJ2-3	TRBV12-3/TRBV12-4
CASSWGLGFSYEQYF	TGTGCCAGCAGCTGGGGACTAGGGTTCTCCTACGAGCAGTACTTC	NA	TRBD2	TRBJ2-7	TRBV7-2
CSARGGSTNEKLFF	TGCAGTGCACGAGGGGGTTCAACTAATGAAAAACTGTTTTTT	NA	NA	TRBJ1-4	TRBV20-1
CASSHSERGPDTQYF	TGCGCCAGCAGCCACAGCGAGAGGGGGCCAGATACGCAGTATTTT	once	TRBD1	TRBJ2-3	TRBV4-3
CASSSYGTGAGELFF	TGTGCCAGCAGTTCATACGGGACAGGGGCCGGGGAGCTGTTTTTT	once	TRBD1	TRBJ2-2	TRBV6-2/TRBV6-3
CASSLGTVGNTIYF	TGTGCCAGCAGTTTAGGGACGGTCGGGAACACCATATATTTT	NA	NA	TRBJ1-3	TRBV12-3/TRBV12-4
CASSQEKALSTEAFF	TGCGCCAGCAGCCAAGAAAAGGCCCTGTCCACTGAAGCTTTCTTT	NA	NA	TRBJ1-1	TRBV4-3
CASSPASRGTDTQYF	TGTGCCAGCTCACCTGCATCCAGGGGCACAGATACGCAGTATTTT	NA	NA	TRBJ2-3	TRBV18
CASSPQQGSYGYTF	TGTGCCAGCAGTCCGCAACAGGGGAGCTATGGCTACACCTTC	few	TRBD1	TRBJ1-2	TRBV12-3/TRBV12-4
CASSQENLAGVINIQYF	TGCGCCAGCAGCCAAGAGAACTTAGCGGGGGTCATAAACATTCAGTACTTC	NA	TRBD2	TRBJ2-4	TRBV4-3
CASSLAGQGTEAFF	TGTGCCAGCAGCTTGGCGGGACAGGGCACTGAAGCTTTCTTT	few	TRBD1	TRBJ1-1	TRBV7-9
CATSRVRGGLNEQFF	TGTGCCACCAGCAGAGTGCGGGGGGGCCTGAATGAGCAGTTCTTC	NA	TRBD2	TRBJ2-1	TRBV15
CASSLVGWAGGNSNQPQHF	TGTGCCAGCAGCTTAGTCGGATGGGCAGGGGGCAATAGCAATCAGCCCCAGCATTTT	few	TRBD1	TRBJ1-5	TRBV11-2
CASSVGTSGGETQYF	TGTGCCAGCAGCGTAGGGACTAGCGGGGGAGAGACCCAGTACTTC	many	TRBD2	TRBJ2-5	TRBV9
CSARDRLRGSTDTQYF	TGCAGTGCTAGAGATCGGCTCAGGGGAAGCACAGATACGCAGTATTTT	NA	NA	TRBJ2-3	TRBV20-1
CASSQGSNSGGQETQYF	TGTGCCAGCAGCCAAGGGAGTAATAGCGGGGGCCAAGAGACCCAGTACTTC	NA	TRBD2	TRBJ2-5	TRBV3-1
CASSLRDRASHYNSPLHF	TGTGCCAGCAGCTTACGGGACAGGGCTTCCCACTATAATTCACCCCTCCACTTT	NA	TRBD1	TRBJ1-6	TRBV11-2
CASSSRQVHEQYF	TGTGCCAGCAGCTCCCGACAGGTCCACGAGCAGTACTTC	few	NA	TRBJ2-7	TRBV7-2
CSVAMVGANVLTF	TGCAGCGTTGCCATGGTCGGGGCCAACGTCCTGACTTTC	many	NA	TRBJ2-6	TRBV29-1
CASSLGPSGALPKETQYF	TGTGCCAGCAGCTTGGGTCCTAGCGGCGCTCTACCCAAAGAGACCCAGTACTTC	NA	TRBD2	TRBJ2-5	TRBV11-2
CASSQDDSLYGYTF	TGCGCCAGCAGCCAAGATGATTCACTCTATGGCTACACCTTC	few	NA	TRBJ1-2	TRBV4-1
CASSFGGDSGANVLTF	TGTGCCAGCAGCTTCGGCGGGGACTCTGGGGCCAACGTCCTGACTTTC	NA	NA	TRBJ2-6	TRBV12-3/TRBV12-4
CASSPGRVRTTEAFF	TGTGCCAGCTCACCGGGTAGAGTAAGGACCACTGAAGCTTTCTTT	NA	NA	TRBJ1-1	TRBV18
CASSVEGQGKETQYF	TGTGCCAGCAGCGTAGAGGGACAGGGGAAAGAGACCCAGTACTTC	few	TRBD1	TRBJ2-5	TRBV9
CASSDGQYRNTQYF	TGTGCCAGCAGCGATGGACAGTACAGAAATACGCAGTATTTT	NA	NA	TRBJ2-3	TRBV6-1
CASSNQPNTEAFF	TGTGCCAGCAGCAACCAGCCGAACACTGAAGCTTTCTTT	few	NA	TRBJ1-1	TRBV7-6
CASTKDRRVGEAFF	TGTGCCAGCACCAAAGACAGGCGAGTCGGTGAAGCTTTCTTT	few	NA	TRBJ1-1	TRBV6-1
CASSHPTGEVYGYTF	TGCGCCAGCAGCCACCCCACAGGGGAGGTCTATGGCTACACCTTC	NA	TRBD1	TRBJ1-2	TRBV4-1
CASRTDRRGYNEQFF	TGCGCCAGCAGGACCGACAGGCGAGGCTACAATGAGCAGTTCTTC	NA	NA	TRBJ2-1	TRBV4-3
CASRPGINSPLHF	TGTGCCAGCAGACCAGGGATTAATTCACCCCTCCACTTT	few	NA	TRBJ1-6	TRBV6-2/TRBV6-3
CASSQVSTEYEQYF	TGCGCCAGCAGCCAAGTGTCTACTGAATACGAGCAGTACTTC	few	NA	TRBJ2-7	TRBV4-1
CASSYAPGQGANAETQYF	TGCGCCAGCAGTTATGCTCCGGGACAGGGGGCGAATGCGGAGACCCAGTACTTC	few	TRBD1	TRBJ2-5	TRBV5-1
CASSQMGQGTEAFF	TGTGCCAGCAGCCAAATGGGGCAGGGCACTGAAGCTTTCTTT	few	NA	TRBJ1-1	TRBV4-2